This TCR beta chain is from a study of shared clonotypes between healthy human individuals. Clones were sequenced by immunoSEQ multiplex PCR, and TCRdb holds only the in-frame ones, with some missing. The sample lists 2 million to 2.5 million clones; less than 95% were seen once. Comments on this clone: The antigen remains unidentified.

Overall study findings and caveats: Though the depth was large, rarefaction showed that sorted-subset sequencing was incomplete. Clonotype sharing across a handful of donors was observed for 4% to 6.5% of naive CD4 clonotypes. Generally, naive subsets came out with larger estimated richness than memory subsets.

Sequenced material: naive CD4+ T cells from PBMCs. This sample's subset: CD45RA+ positively selected. This sequence was found in a man between 18 and 35 years old in good health. Some clones in this sample may be carry-over from other donors' samples.

This CDR3 reads CASSLIPYTYEQYF. CDR3 in DNA: TGTGCCAGCAGTTTAATCCCTTACACCTACGAGCAGTACTTC. The rearrangement uses TRBV27 and TRBJ2-7; D not certain. CDR3 size: 14 residues. The V end lost 2 bases, the J end lost 2 bases, and 10 bases lay between the germline ends. Germline CDR1 and CDR2: MNHEY and SMNVEV (reference sequence).